The rows below give T cell receptor beta chains drawn from one sample of a study of tumor and adjacent non-tumor tissue in lung cancer. MiXCR, applied by TCRdb to the multiplex PCR reads, yields one record per CDR3 protein. The sample yields approximately 90,000 distinct CDR3 sequences, around 57% seen once. Sequenced sample: lung tumor tissue. These receptors all come from a man between 70 and 80 years old with non-small cell lung cancer. CDR3s include the opening cysteine and the closing phenylalanine or tryptophan. The D gene is left open where the match is weak. Clone size is stated in some rows and not others, as once, few, many or a class when expanded.

v_gene	j_gene	d_gene	abundance	CDR3aa	CDR3nt
TRBV5-1	TRBJ2-3	TRBD2	NA	CASNFGLRLALTYTQYF	TGCGCCAGCAACTTTGGCTTACGACTAGCGCTAACATATACGCAGTATTTT
TRBV12-3/TRBV12-4	TRBJ2-2	NA	NA	CVSSVQGTAGELFF	TGTGTCAGCAGCGTACAAGGGACGGCCGGGGAGCTGTTTTTT
TRBV11-2	TRBJ2-7	TRBD1	NA	CASSLVARGQLEQYF	TGTGCCAGCAGCTTAGTGGCCAGGGGGCAGTTAGAGCAGTACTTC
TRBV6-2/TRBV6-3	TRBJ1-4	NA	many	CASSYVWEATNEKLFF	TGTGCCAGCAGTTACGTCTGGGAAGCAACTAATGAAAAACTGTTTTTT
TRBV10-2	TRBJ1-2	NA	many	CASIEAPFEAPGYTF	TGCGCCAGCATTGAAGCCCCCTTTGAGGCCCCAGGCTACACCTTC
TRBV11-1	TRBJ2-5	NA	medium-sized	CASSPYLETQYF	TGTGCCAGCAGCCCTTATCTGGAGACCCAGTACTTC
TRBV6-6	TRBJ2-2	TRBD1	NA	CASGPGTEGTGELFF	TGTGCCAGCGGCCCCGGGACAGAGGGCACCGGGGAGCTGTTTTTC
TRBV11-2	TRBJ2-7	NA	NA	CASRSPALHSSYEQYF	TGTGCCAGCAGGTCTCCGGCCCTACATAGTTCCTACGAGCAGTACTTC
TRBV7-8	TRBJ2-1	TRBD2	NA	CASSLDPSGSNEQFF	TGTGCCAGCAGCTTAGACCCCAGCGGGAGCAATGAGCAGTTCTTC
TRBV30	TRBJ2-2	TRBD2	few	CAWSGLAGGRLAGELFF	TGTGCCTGGAGTGGACTAGCGGGAGGGCGACTGGCCGGGGAGCTGTTTTTT
TRBV11-2	TRBJ2-2	NA	once	CVSSRTNTGELLF	TGTGTCAGCAGCCGTACTAACACCGGGGAGCTGCTTTTT
TRBV7-9	TRBJ2-5	TRBD2	few	CASSLLAGGFQETQYF	TGTGCCAGCAGCTTACTGGCGGGAGGCTTCCAAGAGACCCAGTACTTC
TRBV4-2	TRBJ2-1	NA	many	CASSQDGRPSYNEQFF	TGTGCCAGCAGCCAAGATGGGAGGCCCTCCTACAATGAGCAGTTCTTC
TRBV6-5	TRBJ2-6	NA	NA	CVSSYSAGAKVLTF	TGTGTCAGCAGTTATTCGGCTGGGGCCAAGGTCCTGACTTTC
TRBV12-5	TRBJ2-1	NA	many	CASLPGLLYNEQFF	TGTGCTAGTCTCCCAGGCCTACTATACAATGAGCAGTTCTTC
TRBV5-4	TRBJ2-1	NA	NA	CVSSLNRDIDEQFF	TGTGTCAGCAGTTTGAACAGGGATATAGATGAGCAGTTCTTC
TRBV5-1	TRBJ2-5	NA	many	CASSRLAGETQYF	TGCGCCAGCAGCAGGCTAGCTGGAGAGACCCAGTACTTC
TRBV6-2/TRBV6-3	TRBJ2-2	TRBD2	many	CASSRLAGGTGELFF	TGTGCCAGCAGTCGACTAGCGGGGGGCACCGGGGAGCTGTTTTTT
TRBV6-5	TRBJ1-4	NA	NA	CASTERGGGEKLFF	TGTGCCAGTACTGAAAGGGGAGGAGGTGAAAAACTGTTTTTT
TRBV10-3	TRBJ2-4	NA	NA	CAISESGTKNIQYF	TGTGCCATCAGTGAGTCAGGGACCAAAAACATTCAGTACTTC
TRBV29-1	TRBJ1-3	NA	many	CSVIGSGNTIYF	TGCAGCGTCATAGGCTCTGGAAACACCATATATTTT
TRBV4-2	TRBJ2-1	NA	NA	CASSSTDGNERFF	TGTGCCAGCAGCTCGACAGACGGTAATGAGCGGTTCTTC
TRBV11-2	TRBJ2-3	NA	NA	CASSFESRKGFRATDTQYF	TGTGCCAGCAGCTTTGAAAGCCGTAAAGGATTCCGAGCCACAGATACGCAGTATTTT
TRBV7-8	TRBJ2-7	NA	NA	CASSLVGHRYEQYF	TGTGCCAGCAGCTTAGTTGGCCACCGCTACGAGCAATACTTC
TRBV28	TRBJ2-7	TRBD1	many	CASSLEWDSGQYF	TGTGCCAGCAGTTTAGAATGGGACAGTGGGCAGTACTTC
TRBV5-3	TRBJ2-1	TRBD2	NA	CARSLDPSGYNEQLF	TGTGCCAGAAGCTTGGACCCTAGCGGCTACAATGAGCAGCTCTTC
TRBV5-6	TRBJ1-6	NA	NA	CASSLDRRSNSPLHF	TGTGCCAGCAGCTTGGATCGGCGGAGTAATTCACCCCTCCACTTT
TRBV14	TRBJ2-2	NA	once	CASCQDRTYTGELFF	TGTGCCAGCTGCCAAGATCGGACCTACACCGGGGAGCTGTTTTTT
TRBV4-1	TRBJ1-4	NA	NA	CASSQAGVTNEKLFF	TGCGCCAGCAGTCAAGCCGGGGTGACGAATGAAAAACTGTTTTTT
TRBV4-1	TRBJ1-6	TRBD1	NA	CTSSLTGTANSPLHF	TGCACCAGCAGCCTAACCGGGACAGCGAACTCACCACTCCACTTT
TRBV5-4	TRBJ1-2	NA	NA	CARSLTAPEGEYYGHTF	TGTGCCAGAAGCTTGACCGCTCCCGAAGGGGAGTATTATGGCCACACCTTC
TRBV6-5	TRBJ2-7	NA	NA	CASTSPTQRMGTPYEQYF	TGTGCCAGCACTTCCCCTACCCAGCGCATGGGAACCCCCTACGAGCAGTACTTC
TRBV11-2	TRBJ2-7	TRBD1	NA	CDGNLGTEPYEQYF	TGTGACGGCAACCTTGGGACAGAACCCTACGAGCAGTACTTC
TRBV5-5	TRBJ1-4	TRBD1	NA	CAGSRTLLGTASSTNEKLFF	TGTGCCGGCAGCCGGACCCTTCTCGGGACAGCTAGTTCAACTAATGAAAAACTGTTTTTT
TRBV6-1	TRBJ2-7	NA	many	CASSAEGLNEQYF	TGTGCCAGCAGTGCGGAGGGGCTCAACGAGCAGTACTTC
TRBV6-1	TRBJ1-2	NA	many	CASSEYLSYGYTF	TGTGCCAGCAGTGAATATCTATCCTATGGCTACACCTTC
TRBV6-1	TRBJ2-3	NA	NA	CASNVWSRSRTDTQYF	TGTGCCAGCAATGTGTGGAGCAGGTCGCGCACAGATACGCAGTATTTT
TRBV11-1	TRBJ2-7	NA	NA	CVSSPGRTRSSYEKYF	TGTGTCAGCAGTCCAGGTCGAACCAGGAGCTCCTACGAGAAGTACTTC
TRBV5-6	TRBJ2-2	NA	many	CASSGPTDTGELFF	TGTGCCAGCAGCGGACCAACAGATACCGGGGAGCTGTTTTTT
TRBV29-1	TRBJ1-3	NA	NA	CSVNDRGNTIYF	TGCAGCGTTAACGATCGGGGAAACACCATATATTTT
TRBV12-3/TRBV12-4	TRBJ2-6	NA	many	CASKQNSGANVLTF	TGTGCCAGCAAACAGAACTCTGGGGCCAACGTCCTGACTTTC
TRBV5-1	TRBJ1-5	NA	many	CASSLEGGYSNQPQHF	TGCGCCAGCAGCTTGGAGGGGGGATATAGCAATCAGCCCCAGCATTTT
TRBV11-2	TRBJ2-3	NA	NA	CASSHAGIRTDTQYF	TGTGCCAGCAGCCACGCGGGAATCCGTACAGATACGCAGTATTTT
TRBV11-2	TRBJ1-1	NA	NA	CASSCRGYTEASF	TGTGCCAGCAGCTGCAGGGGATATACTGAAGCTTCCTTT
TRBV20-1	TRBJ1-1	NA	few	CSARGGAANTEAFF	TGCAGTGCTAGAGGAGGGGCTGCGAACACTGAAGCTTTCTTT
TRBV11-2	TRBJ2-1	NA	NA	CASSLEGTIGEQFF	TGTGCCAGCAGCCTAGAGGGCACTATAGGTGAGCAGTTCTTC
TRBV18	TRBJ2-4	NA	few	CASSPTIFTALAKNIQYF	TGTGCCAGCTCACCGACCATTTTTACGGCTCTAGCCAAAAACATTCAGTACTTC
TRBV11-3	TRBJ2-7	NA	NA	CVSSLEGRSEQYF	TGTGTCAGCAGTTTGGAGGGCCGGTCGGAGCAGTACTTC
TRBV5-1	TRBJ1-5	TRBD1	few	CASSLGTGTGGNQPQHF	TGCGCCAGCAGCTTGGGGACAGGCACCGGGGGCAATCAGCCCCAGCATTTT
TRBV6-1	TRBJ1-1	NA	NA	CVSAGRSNIEAFF	TGTGTCAGCGCAGGGCGAAGTAATATTGAAGCTTTCTTT